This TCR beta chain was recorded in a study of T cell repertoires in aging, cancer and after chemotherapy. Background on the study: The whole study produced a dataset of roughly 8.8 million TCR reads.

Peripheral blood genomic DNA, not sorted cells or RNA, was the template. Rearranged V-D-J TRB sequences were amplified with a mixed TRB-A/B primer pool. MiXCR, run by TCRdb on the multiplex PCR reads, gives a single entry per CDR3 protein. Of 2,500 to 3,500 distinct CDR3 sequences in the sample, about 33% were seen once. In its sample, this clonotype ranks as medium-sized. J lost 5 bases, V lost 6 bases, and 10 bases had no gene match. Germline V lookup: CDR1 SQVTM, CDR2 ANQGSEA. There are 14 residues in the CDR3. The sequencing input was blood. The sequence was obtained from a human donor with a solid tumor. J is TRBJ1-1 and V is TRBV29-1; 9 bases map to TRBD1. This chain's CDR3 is CSVDWTGARTEAFF. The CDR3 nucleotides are TGCAGCGTAGATTGGACAGGGGCTAGGACTGAAGCTTTCTTT. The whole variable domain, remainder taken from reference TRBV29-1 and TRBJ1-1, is SAVISQKPSRDICQRGTSLTIQCQVDSQVTMMFWYRQQPGQSLTLIATANQGSEATYESGFVIDKFPISRPNLTFSTLTVSNMSPEDSSIYLCSVDWTGARTEAFFGQGTRLTVV.